Described below is a single T cell receptor (beta chain) sequence and its context. The antigen remains undetermined. This sample is drawn from a study of CD8 T cells in Susac syndrome. Study-wide points: The peak of CD8+ clonal expansion in Susac was seen in TEMRA cells and active patients.

About 0.5 to 1 ug RNA was reverse transcribed with random hexamers. Via MiXCR, TCRdb re-called the immunoSEQ multiplex PCR reads, giving one row per CDR3 protein. In the table there are 75,000 to 95,000 distinct CDR3 sequences, about 93% of which are singletons. V gave up 4 bases and J gave up 3 bases, with 17 bases separating them. The CDR3 is 15 residues long. From germline, CDR1 is SGHNT and CDR2 YYREEE (reference sequence). Sequencing used CD8+ T cells from PBMCs. This receptor was identified in a human donor with Susac syndrome. The chain combines TRBV5-4 with TRBJ2-7, with D maybe TRBD2 (6 bases). For the CDR3, the DNA is TGTGCCAGCAGCCCCGGACCCGACGGGAGCTACGAGCAGTACTTC. As protein: CASSPGPDGSYEQYF.